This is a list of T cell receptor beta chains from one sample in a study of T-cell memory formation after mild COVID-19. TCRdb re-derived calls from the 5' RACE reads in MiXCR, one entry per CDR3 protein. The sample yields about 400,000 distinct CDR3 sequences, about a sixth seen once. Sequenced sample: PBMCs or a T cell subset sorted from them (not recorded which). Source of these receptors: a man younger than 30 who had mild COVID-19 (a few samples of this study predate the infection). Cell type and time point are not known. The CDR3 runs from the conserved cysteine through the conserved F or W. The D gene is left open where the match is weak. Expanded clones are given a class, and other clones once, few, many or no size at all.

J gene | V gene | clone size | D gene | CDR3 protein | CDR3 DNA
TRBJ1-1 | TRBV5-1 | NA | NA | CASSLEAGIEAFF | TGCGCCAGCAGCTTGGAGGCAGGGATTGAAGCTTTCTTT
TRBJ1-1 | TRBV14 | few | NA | CASSQFMGPNTEAFF | TGTGCCAGCAGCCAATTCATGGGACCGAACACTGAAGCTTTCTTT
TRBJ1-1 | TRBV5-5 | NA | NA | CASSLHDSETETEAFF | TGTGCCAGCAGCTTACATGACTCTGAAACAGAGACTGAAGCTTTCTTT
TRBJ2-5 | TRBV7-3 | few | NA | CASSLTGWGETQYF | TGTGCCAGCAGCTTAACTGGGTGGGGGGAGACCCAGTACTTC
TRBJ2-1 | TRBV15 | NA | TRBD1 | CATSTPGQGGYNEQFF | TGTGCCACCAGCACACCGGGACAGGGAGGCTACAATGAGCAGTTCTTC
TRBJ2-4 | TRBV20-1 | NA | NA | CSARDLVGENIQYF | TGCAGTGCTAGAGATCTAGTAGGGGAAAACATTCAGTACTTC
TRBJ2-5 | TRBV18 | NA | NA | CASSPFRTPGSETQYF | TGTGCCAGCTCACCTTTCAGGACACCGGGCTCGGAGACCCAGTACTTC
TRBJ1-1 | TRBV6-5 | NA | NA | CASRTRTGGRSEAFF | TGTGCCAGCAGAACAAGAACGGGGGGTAGGTCTGAAGCTTTCTTT
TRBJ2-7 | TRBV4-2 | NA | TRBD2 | CASSQDGGETYEQYF | TGTGCCAGCAGCCAAGACGGGGGGGAAACCTACGAGCAGTACTTC
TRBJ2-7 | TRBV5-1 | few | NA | CASREDSSYEQYF | TGCGCCAGCCGCGAAGACAGCTCCTACGAGCAGTACTTC
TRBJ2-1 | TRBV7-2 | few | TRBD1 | CASIPQGVHNEQFF | TGTGCCAGCATCCCTCAGGGGGTGCACAATGAGCAGTTCTTC
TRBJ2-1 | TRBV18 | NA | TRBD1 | CASSPGTARTYNEQFF | TGTGCCAGCTCACCGGGGACAGCTCGGACCTACAATGAGCAGTTCTTC
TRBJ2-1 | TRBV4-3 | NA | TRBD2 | CASSQENIAGPFDEQFF | TGCGCCAGCAGCCAAGAAAACATAGCGGGGCCTTTCGATGAGCAGTTCTTC
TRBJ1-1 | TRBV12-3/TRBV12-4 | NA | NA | CASSWGVNTEAFF | TGTGCCAGCAGTTGGGGGGTGAACACTGAAGCTTTCTTT
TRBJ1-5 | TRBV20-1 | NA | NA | CSARLGQPQHF | TGCAGTGCTAGGTTGGGGCAGCCCCAGCATTTT
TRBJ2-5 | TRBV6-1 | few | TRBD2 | CASSGTSWWETQYF | TGTGCCAGCAGTGGGACTAGCTGGTGGGAGACCCAGTACTTC
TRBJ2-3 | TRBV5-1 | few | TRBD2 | CASSRWETSGLDTQYF | TGCGCCAGCAGCAGGTGGGAGACTAGCGGCCTAGATACGCAGTATTTT
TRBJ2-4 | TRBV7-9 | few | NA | CASSPSLRVENIQYF | TGTGCCAGCAGCCCCAGCCTTAGGGTGGAAAACATTCAGTACTTC
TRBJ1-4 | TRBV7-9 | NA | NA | CASSLTPLLEKLFF | TGTGCCAGCAGCCTGACTCCTCTACTTGAAAAACTGTTTTTT
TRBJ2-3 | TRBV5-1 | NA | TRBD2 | CACSWSGGLIDTQYF | TGCGCCTGCAGCTGGAGCGGGGGGCTAATAGATACGCAGTATTTT
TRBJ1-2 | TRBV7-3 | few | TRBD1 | CASSRGQGMSYTF | TGTGCCAGCAGCAGAGGACAGGGTATGAGCTACACCTTC
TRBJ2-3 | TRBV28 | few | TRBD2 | CASSSPSGGGSDTQYF | TGTGCCAGCAGTTCCCCCTCGGGCGGGGGGTCAGATACGCAGTATTTT
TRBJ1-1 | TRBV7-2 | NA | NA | CASSFAIDRNTEAFF | TGTGCCAGCAGCTTTGCTATCGACAGGAACACTGAAGCTTTCTTT
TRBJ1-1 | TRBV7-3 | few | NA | CASSLYRDTEAFF | TGTGCCAGCAGCTTATACAGGGACACTGAAGCTTTCTTT
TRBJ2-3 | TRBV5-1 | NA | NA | CASSLDSYTSTDTQYF | TGCGCCAGCAGCTTAGACAGTTATACTAGCACAGATACGCAGTATTTT
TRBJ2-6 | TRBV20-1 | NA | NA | CSARQDSGANVLTF | TGCAGTGCTCGACAGGACTCTGGGGCCAACGTCCTGACTTTC
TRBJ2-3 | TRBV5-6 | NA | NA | CASSLRGGGPTDTQYF | TGTGCCAGCAGCTTGCGTGGGGGGGGGCCCACAGATACGCAGTATTTT
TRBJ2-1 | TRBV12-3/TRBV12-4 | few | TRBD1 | CASRDRGHEQFF | TGTGCCAGCAGGGACAGGGGCCATGAGCAGTTCTTC
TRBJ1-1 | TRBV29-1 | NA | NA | CSVEAAQANTEAFF | TGCAGCGTTGAAGCGGCACAGGCTAACACTGAAGCTTTCTTT
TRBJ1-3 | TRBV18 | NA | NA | CASSPKGGYSGNTIYF | TGTGCCAGCTCACCGAAGGGGGGATACTCTGGAAACACCATATATTTT
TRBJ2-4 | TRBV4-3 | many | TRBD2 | CASSQDEASGGLAKNIQYF | TGCGCCAGCAGCCAAGACGAGGCTAGCGGGGGGCTAGCCAAAAACATTCAGTACTTC
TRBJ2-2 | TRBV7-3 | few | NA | CASTRTANTGELFF | TGTGCCAGCACCCGGACAGCGAACACCGGGGAGCTGTTTTTT
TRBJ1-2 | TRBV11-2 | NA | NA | CARSRYEYGYTF | TGTGCCAGAAGCCGGTATGAGTATGGCTACACCTTC
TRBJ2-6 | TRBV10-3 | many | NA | CAISEQPGTHLPGANVLTF | TGTGCCATCAGTGAGCAGCCGGGAACGCACCTCCCTGGGGCCAACGTCCTGACTTTC
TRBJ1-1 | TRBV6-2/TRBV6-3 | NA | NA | CASTSRGNTEAFF | TGTGCCAGCACAAGCAGGGGGAACACTGAAGCTTTCTTT
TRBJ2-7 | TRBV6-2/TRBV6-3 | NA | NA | CASRLLGTPDGREQYF | TGTGCCAGCAGACTACTCGGGACCCCTGACGGGAGAGAGCAGTACTTC
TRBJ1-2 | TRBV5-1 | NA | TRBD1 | CASSSQTGGEGDGYTF | TGCGCCAGCAGCTCCCAGACAGGGGGCGAAGGTGATGGCTACACCTTC
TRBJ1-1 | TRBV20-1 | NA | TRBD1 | CRADRDAMNTEAFF | TGCAGAGCTGACAGGGATGCCATGAACACTGAAGCTTTCTTT
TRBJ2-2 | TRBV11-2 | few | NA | CASSLNSVRGLRASTGELFF | TGTGCCAGCAGCTTAAATTCTGTTCGTGGACTCCGAGCCTCCACCGGGGAGCTGTTTTTT
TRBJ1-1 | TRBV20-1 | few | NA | CSARYSMNTEAFF | TGCAGTGCTCGGTATTCGATGAACACTGAAGCTTTCTTT
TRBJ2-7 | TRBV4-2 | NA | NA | CASSQAEGVGTGPDYEQYF | TGTGCCAGCAGCCAAGCCGAAGGAGTCGGTACAGGCCCAGACTACGAGCAGTACTTC
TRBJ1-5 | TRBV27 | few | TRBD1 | CASSRRDRGSNQPQHF | TGTGCCAGCAGCCGCAGAGACAGGGGTAGCAATCAGCCCCAGCATTTT
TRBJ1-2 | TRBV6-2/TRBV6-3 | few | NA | CASSGTALFGGYTF | TGTGCCAGCAGTGGGACGGCCCTCTTTGGGGGCTACACCTTC
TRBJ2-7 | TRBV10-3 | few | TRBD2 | CAISGTSNSYEQYF | TGTGCCATCAGTGGGACTAGCAATTCCTACGAGCAGTACTTC
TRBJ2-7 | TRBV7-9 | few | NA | CASSTRDTIYEQYF | TGTGCCAGCAGCACGCGGGACACCATCTACGAGCAGTACTTC
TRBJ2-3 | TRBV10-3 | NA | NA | CAISEPLVRDTQYF | TGTGCCATCAGTGAGCCCTTGGTGAGGGATACGCAGTATTTT
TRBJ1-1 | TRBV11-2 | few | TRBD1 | CASSFAQGYTEAFF | TGTGCCAGCAGCTTCGCACAGGGGTACACTGAAGCTTTCTTT
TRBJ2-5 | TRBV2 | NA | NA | CASSVGRSTYQETQYF | TGTGCCAGCAGTGTGGGTAGAAGCACCTACCAAGAGACCCAGTACTTC
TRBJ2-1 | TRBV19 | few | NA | CASSAGRGYSYNEQFF | TGTGCCAGTAGTGCGGGACGGGGATACTCCTACAATGAGCAGTTCTTC
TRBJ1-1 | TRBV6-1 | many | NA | CASSEAGGGGTEAFF | TGTGCCAGCAGTGAAGCTGGTGGGGGCGGGACTGAAGCTTTCTTT
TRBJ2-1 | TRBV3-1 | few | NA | CASSPGPLYNEQFF | TGTGCCAGCAGCCCCGGTCCCCTCTACAATGAGCAGTTCTTC
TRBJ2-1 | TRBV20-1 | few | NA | CSAPVWVSSYNEQFF | TGCAGTGCCCCGGTATGGGTAAGCTCCTACAATGAGCAGTTCTTC
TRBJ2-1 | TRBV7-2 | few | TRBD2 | CASSLFVAGLGNEQFF | TGTGCCAGCAGCCTCTTCGTAGCGGGGCTGGGAAATGAGCAGTTCTTC
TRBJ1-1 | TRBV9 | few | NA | CASSATDGNTEAFF | TGTGCCAGCAGCGCCACGGACGGGAACACTGAAGCTTTCTTT
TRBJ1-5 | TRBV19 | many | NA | CASSLNNQPQHF | TGTGCCAGTAGCCTAAATAATCAGCCCCAGCATTTT
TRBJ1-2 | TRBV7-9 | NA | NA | CASSPAGGHGYTF | TGTGCCAGCAGCCCGGCCGGGGGCCACGGCTACACCTTC
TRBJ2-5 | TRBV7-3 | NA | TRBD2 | CASSSGTSETQYF | TGTGCCAGCAGCTCCGGGACTAGTGAGACCCAGTACTTC
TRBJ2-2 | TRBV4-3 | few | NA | CASSQGSYSAGELFF | TGCGCCAGCAGCCAAGGGTCATATTCGGCCGGGGAGCTGTTTTTT